The clone carrying this T cell receptor (beta chain) occurred many times. Its antigen is currently unknown. V gave up 2 bases and J gave up 2 bases; unmatched junction bases: 5. CDR3 size: 17 residues. The V gene's germline CDR1 is MNHEY and CDR2 SVGAGI. TCRdb fed the 5' RACE reads into MiXCR, producing one record per CDR3 protein. The sample lists 240,000 or so distinct CDR3 sequences; about 10% were seen once. This record comes from a study of identical twins. Findings and limits, study-wide: There were fewer insertions in abundant cord blood beta clonotypes, but memory repertoires showed no such pattern.

This chain joins TRBV6-5 and TRBJ2-3, with 12 nucleotides matching TRBD2. Sequencing used memory T cells sorted from blood. This sequence originates from a man between 50 and 59 years old in good health. CDR3 DNA sequence: TGTGCCAGCAGTTACGGGGCTAGCGGGAGGGACACAGATACGCAGTATTTT. This sequence encodes CASSYGASGRDTDTQYF.